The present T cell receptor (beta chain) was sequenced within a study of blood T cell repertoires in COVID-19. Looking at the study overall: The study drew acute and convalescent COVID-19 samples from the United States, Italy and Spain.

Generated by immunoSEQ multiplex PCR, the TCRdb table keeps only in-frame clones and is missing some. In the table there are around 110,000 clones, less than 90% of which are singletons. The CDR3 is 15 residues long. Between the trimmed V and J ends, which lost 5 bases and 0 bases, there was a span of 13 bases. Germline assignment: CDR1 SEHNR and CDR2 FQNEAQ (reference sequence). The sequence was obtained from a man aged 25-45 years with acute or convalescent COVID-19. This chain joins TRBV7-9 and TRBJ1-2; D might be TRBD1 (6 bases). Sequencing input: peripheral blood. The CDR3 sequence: CASSPRTGPNYGYTF. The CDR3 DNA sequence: TGTGCCAGCAGCCCCCGTACAGGGCCTAACTATGGCTACACCTTC. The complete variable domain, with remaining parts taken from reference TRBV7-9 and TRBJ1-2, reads DTGVSQNPRHKITKRGQNVTFRCDPISEHNRLYWYRQTLGQGPEFLTYFQNEAQLEKSRLLSDRFSAERPKGSFSTLEIQRTEQGDSAMYLCASSPRTGPNYGYTFGSGTRLTVV.